This T cell receptor (beta chain) derives from a study of identical twins (dated by TCRdb to the mid-2010s). Regarding the complete study: TCR alpha and beta repertoires from monozygotic twins, unrelated adults of various ages and cord blood were deep-sequenced to test whether fetal clonotypes persist. To rule out contamination, replicate twin experiments were performed at different times with different library preparation protocols. The paper as a whole reports these results and caveats: In monozygotic twins, out-of-frame TCR alpha sharing was systematically underestimated by recombination models, although the models agreed with sharing between unrelated individuals. Zero-insertion analyses could be partly confounded by invariant T cells such as MAIT and iNKT, though diverse VJ usage argued against such confounding for most clonotypes. A weaker excess of twin sharing was found in beta out-of-frame sequences because the signal-to-noise ratio was lowered by fewer shared sequences. Fewer insertions were carried by abundant cord blood beta clonotypes; a weaker similar trend was observed in young adult naive repertoires, while no such trend was observed in memory repertoires. Compared with coincidental sharing between unrelated individuals, out-of-frame TCR alpha sequences shared between twins showed an excess of sequences with low generation probability. Because the same donors could not be followed over many years, the conclusions depended on cross-sectional statistical analysis.

This clonotype has more than one count but fewer than ten. Its antigen specificity is not known. There are no base qualities to consult, and no much larger clone falls within one base. Every donor was a healthy Caucasian. Three pairs of female monozygotic twins, all aged about 18 to 30 years, made up the twin cohort. Positive isolation kits from Invitrogen were used to isolate CD4+ and CD8+ T cell populations. V loses 5 bases at its end and J loses 5 bases; junction bases beyond the gene matches: 2. The germline V gene gives CDR1 as SGHDN and CDR2 as FVKESK. The CDR3 measures 13 amino acids from cysteine to phenylalanine. Just CDR3 DNA is preserved here, 39 bases in frame from base 1. The library came from 5' RACE. TCRdb lists the instrument as Illumina HiSeq 2000. Template switching introduced a universal primer binding site; the final cDNA contained a unique molecular identifier, enabling accurate counting of TCR cDNA molecules. Specific primers in the conserved constant-segment region were used to synthesize first-strand cDNA for the TCR alpha and beta chains. To control for contamination, every cDNA library was double barcoded, receiving both a SMART-Mk sample barcode and Illumina barcodes. TruSeq adapter sequences, together with Illumina sample barcodes, were added in two successive PCR steps. The Illumina HiSeq platform was used with custom primers to sequence TCR alpha and beta cDNA libraries. The authors' pipeline ran thus. MiGEC was used to process raw reads and extract unique molecular identifiers, and MiXCR was used to find CDR3 positions. For each individual, recombination models were inferred using an EM algorithm with the repgenHMM and IGoR tools. Shared clonotypes were analyzed with the tcR package in R, and sharing was normalized by the product of cloneset sizes. Out-of-frame nonproductive sequences were analyzed to study raw recombination free of thymic and clonal selection effects. TCRdb passed the public sequencing reads through fastp at Q25 and MiXCR, retaining productive beta sequences. Identical CDR3 proteins give one entry, which carries the most common genes and DNA. TCRdb, not the authors, supplied the V and J calls. Present in this sample are a few hundred thousand distinct CDR3 sequences, 5% to 7% of which were seen just once. Roughly 14% of the sample lies in the top ten.

This sample also belongs to another study, concerning T cells expressing NK-cell markers. That second report states: Three sorted T-cell subsets (CD3+CD56+NKG2C+, CD3+CD56+NKG2C- and CD3+CD56-NKG2C+) from fewer than 10 donors had their TCR beta-chain repertoires profiled. Among the eight sequenced donors, seven were HCMV-seropositive and one was HCMV-seronegative. In several experiments an anti-gammadeltaTCR antibody was added to restrict sorting to alphabetaTCR-expressing T cells. For six donors, the dominant CD3+CD56+NKG2C+ clonotypes were among the top 10 CD8+ clonotypes and accounted for roughly 1.0-7.5% of CD8+ T cells. Those dominant clonotypes were again the most abundant among CD3+CD56-NKG2C+ cells in a handful of donors, at roughly 28.3-60.1%. Whether the expanded NKG2C-expressing T cell clones were specific for HCMV antigens remained unclear. The eight sequenced donors were randomly selected healthy volunteers, three men and five women. A commercial ELISA kit detecting HCMV-specific IgG in serum was used to determine HCMV serostatus. Reads were demultiplexed and grouped by UMI with MIGEC, and clonotypes were assembled and quantified with MiTCR. To remove erroneous sequences, TCR cDNA sequences were retained only when supported by two or more reads. The tcR package was used for downstream repertoire analysis, and clonotypes were matched between fractions using CDR3 nucleotide sequence together with V segment. VDJmatch was used to annotate antigen specificity against VDJdb, with one amino acid substitution in CDR3 permitted.

Recombination joined TRBV14 with TRBJ2-1; the central 8 bases match TRBD2. The specimen was CD8+ T cells sorted from blood. The origin of this receptor is a woman under 30 in good health. CDR3 sequence: CASSGTRDNEQFF. At the DNA level, the sequence is TGTGCCAGCAGCGGGACTAGGGACAATGAGCAGTTCTTC.